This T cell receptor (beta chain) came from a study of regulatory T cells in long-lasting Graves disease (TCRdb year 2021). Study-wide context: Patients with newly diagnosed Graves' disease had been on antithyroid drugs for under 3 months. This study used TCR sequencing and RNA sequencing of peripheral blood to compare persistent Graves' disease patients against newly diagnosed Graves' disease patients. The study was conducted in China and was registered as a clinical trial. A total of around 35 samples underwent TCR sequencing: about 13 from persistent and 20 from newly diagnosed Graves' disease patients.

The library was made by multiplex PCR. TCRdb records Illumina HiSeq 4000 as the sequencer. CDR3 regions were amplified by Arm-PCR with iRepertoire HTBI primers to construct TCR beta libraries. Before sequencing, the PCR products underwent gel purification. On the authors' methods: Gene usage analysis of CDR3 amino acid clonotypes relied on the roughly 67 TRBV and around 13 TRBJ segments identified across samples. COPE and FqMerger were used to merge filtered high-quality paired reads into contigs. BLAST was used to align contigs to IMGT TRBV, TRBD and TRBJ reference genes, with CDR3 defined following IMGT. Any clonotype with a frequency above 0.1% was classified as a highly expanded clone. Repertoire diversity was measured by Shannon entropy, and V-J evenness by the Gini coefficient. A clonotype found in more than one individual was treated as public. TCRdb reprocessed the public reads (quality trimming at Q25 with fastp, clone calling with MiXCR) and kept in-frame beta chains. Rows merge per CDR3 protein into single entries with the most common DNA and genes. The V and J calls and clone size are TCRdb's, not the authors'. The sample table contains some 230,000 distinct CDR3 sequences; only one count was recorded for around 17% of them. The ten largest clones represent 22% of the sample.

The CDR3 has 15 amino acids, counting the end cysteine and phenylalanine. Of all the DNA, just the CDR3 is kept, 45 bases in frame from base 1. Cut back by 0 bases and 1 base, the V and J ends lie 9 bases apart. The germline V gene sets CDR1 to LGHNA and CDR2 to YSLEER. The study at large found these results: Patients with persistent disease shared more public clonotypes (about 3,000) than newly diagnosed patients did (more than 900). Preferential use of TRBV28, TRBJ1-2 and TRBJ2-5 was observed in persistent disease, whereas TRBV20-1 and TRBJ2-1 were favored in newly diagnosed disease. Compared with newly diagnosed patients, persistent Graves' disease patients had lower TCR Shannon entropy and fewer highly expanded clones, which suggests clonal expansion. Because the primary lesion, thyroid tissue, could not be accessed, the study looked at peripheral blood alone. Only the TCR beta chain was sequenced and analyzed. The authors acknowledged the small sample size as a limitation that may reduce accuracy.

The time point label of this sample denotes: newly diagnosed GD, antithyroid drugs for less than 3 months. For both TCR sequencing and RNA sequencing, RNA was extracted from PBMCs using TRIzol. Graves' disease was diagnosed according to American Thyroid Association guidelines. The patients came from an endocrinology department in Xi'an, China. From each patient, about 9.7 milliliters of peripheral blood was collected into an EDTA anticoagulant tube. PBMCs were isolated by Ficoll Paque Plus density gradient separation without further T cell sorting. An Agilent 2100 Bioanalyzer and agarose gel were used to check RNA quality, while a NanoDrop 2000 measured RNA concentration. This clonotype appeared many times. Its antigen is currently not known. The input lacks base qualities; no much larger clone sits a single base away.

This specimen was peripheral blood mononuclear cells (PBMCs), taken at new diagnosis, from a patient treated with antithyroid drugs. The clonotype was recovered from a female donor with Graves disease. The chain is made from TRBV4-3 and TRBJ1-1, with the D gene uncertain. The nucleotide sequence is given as TGCGCCAGCAGCCAAGAAATCCCTCCGAACACTGAAGCTTTCTTT. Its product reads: CASSQEIPPNTEAFF.